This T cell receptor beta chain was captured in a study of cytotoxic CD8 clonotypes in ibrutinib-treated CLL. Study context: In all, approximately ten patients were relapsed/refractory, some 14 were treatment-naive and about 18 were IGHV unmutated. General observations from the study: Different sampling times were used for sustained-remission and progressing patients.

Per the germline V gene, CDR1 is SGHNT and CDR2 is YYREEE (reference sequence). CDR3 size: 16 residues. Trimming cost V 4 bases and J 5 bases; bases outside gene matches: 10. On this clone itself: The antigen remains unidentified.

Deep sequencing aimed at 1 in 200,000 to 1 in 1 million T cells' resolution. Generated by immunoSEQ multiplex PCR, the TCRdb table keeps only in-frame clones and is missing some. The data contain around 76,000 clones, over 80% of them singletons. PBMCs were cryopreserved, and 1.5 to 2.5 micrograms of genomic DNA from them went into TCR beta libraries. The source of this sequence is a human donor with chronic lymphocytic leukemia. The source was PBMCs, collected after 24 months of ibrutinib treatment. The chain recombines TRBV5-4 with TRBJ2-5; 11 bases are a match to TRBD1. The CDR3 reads CASSRPSGQGGETQYF. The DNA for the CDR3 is TGTGCCAGCAGCCGTCCCTCGGGACAGGGGGGCGAGACCCAGTACTTC.